One sample yielded the 23 T cell receptor beta chains listed below, sequenced in a study of T cells in Graves' hyperthyroidism and ophthalmopathy (dated by TCRdb to between 2018 and 2021). Library prep was done by multiplex PCR. Reads for this sample came from an Illumina HiSeq 2000. Amplification of TCR beta CDR3 regions was carried out from RNA transcripts. A first-round RT-PCR of the TCR CDR3 used the HTBI primer set with the Qiagen OneStep RT-PCR kit. The public reads were run again by TCRdb, first through fastp at Q25 and then through MiXCR, and only productive beta chains were kept. One record per CDR3 amino acid sequence lists the most common genes and DNA. This sample lists 600,000 to 900,000 distinct CDR3 sequences; about 17% were detected once. The ten largest account for around 7.7% of the sample. Sequenced material: blood. The source of these receptors is a man aged 18 to 29 with Graves' hyperthyroidism.

This clonotype was seen ten or more times. The gene calls are TRBV29-1 and TRBJ2-1; TRBD2 might be the D (6 bases). The germline V gene encodes CDR1 SQVTM and CDR2 ANQGSEA. This CDR3 region has 13 residues. The V end lost 6 bases, the J end lost 10 bases, and 19 bases lay between the germline ends. CDR3 in amino acids: CSVRSITAGEQFF. The CDR3 DNA is TGCAGCGTACGATCAATAACAGCGGGCGAGCAGTTCTTC.

This clonotype was seen ten or more times. The rearrangement links TRBV5-1 to TRBJ2-3; possibly TRBD1 or TRBD2 for D (5 bases each). Trimming left V 0 bases short and J 6 bases short, with 8 bases between. Germline assignment: CDR1 SGHRS and CDR2 YFSETQ. The CDR3 sequence is 13 residues long. The CDR3 sequence is CASSLARGDTQYF. CDR3 DNA sequence: TGCGCCAGCAGCTTGGCGAGGGGCGATACGCAGTATTTT. Full variable domain (missing parts from reference TRBV5-1 and TRBJ2-3): KAGVTQTPRYLIKTRGQQVTLSCSPISGHRSVSWYQQTPGQGLQFLFEYFSETQRNKGNFPGRFSGRQFSNSRSEMNVSTLELGDSALYLCASSLARGDTQYFGPGTRLTVL.

This clonotype showed up just once. The chain has TRBV18 and TRBJ1-6; D remains unclear. Trimming shortened V by 3 bases and J by 7 bases, and 10 bases separated the two germline ends. Germline V gives CDR1 KGHSH, CDR2 LQKENI. CDR3 size: 14 residues. The CDR3, as DNA: TGTGCCAGCTCACCTGCGGCCTTAAATTCACCCCTCCACTTT. As protein: CASSPAALNSPLHF.

A note on this clonotype: Its ends do not fully match the called genes, so a read error is possible. This chain connects TRBV7-9 to TRBJ2-2; 10 nucleotides line up with TRBD2. The V gene's germline CDR1 is SEHNR and CDR2 FQNEAQ (reference sequence). There are 15 residues in the CDR3. The CDR3 nucleotides are TGCGCCAGCAGCTTAGCGGGAGGACGTAACGGGGAGCTGTTTTTT. Translation: CASSLAGGRNGELFF. Full variable domain (remainder filled in from reference TRBV7-9 and TRBJ2-2): DTGVSQNPRHKITKRGQNVTFRCDPISEHNRLYWYRQTLGQGPEFLTYFQNEAQLEKSRLLSDRFSAERPKGSFSTLEIQRTEQGDSAMYLCASSLAGGRNGELFFGEGSRLTVL.

Note on this clonotype: A single base separates this from a much larger clone, so it may be a read error. This chain joins TRBV28 and TRBJ1-1; D gene uncertain. This CDR3 comprises 11 residues. Germline CDR1 reads MDHEN; CDR2 reads SYDVKM. V was trimmed by 1 base and J by 7 bases, leaving 4 bases between them. This CDR3 reads CASSLLSEAFF. The CDR3 DNA is TGTGCCAGCAGTTTATTGAGTGAAGCTTTCTTT.

This clonotype was observed many times. V gene TRBV4-3 combines with J gene TRBJ2-3; 9 bases are a match to TRBD2. From germline, CDR1 is LGHNA and CDR2 YSLEER. Trimming cost V 0 bases and J 4 bases; bases outside gene matches: 11. The CDR3 runs 18 residues. CDR3 amino acids: CASSQDPFSGGRADTQYF. Here the CDR3 DNA reads TGCGCCAGCAGCCAAGATCCCTTTTCGGGCGGGAGGGCAGATACGCAGTATTTT.

This clonotype was seen more than once but under ten times. The rearrangement uses TRBV19 and TRBJ2-2, with 10 bases lining up with TRBD1. Germline-derived CDR1 and CDR2 are LNHDA and SQIVND (reference sequence). The CDR3 length is 16 residues. The V and J ends lost 10 bases and 5 bases, in that order; junction bases with no gene match: 13. The CDR3 nucleotides are TGTGCCACATACGACGGGACAGGGGTGTGGACCGGGGAGCTGTTTTTT. Protein sequence: CATYDGTGVWTGELFF.

This clonotype has only a few counts. The chain recombines TRBV7-3 with TRBJ2-3; D not resolved. V was clipped by 5 bases and J by 4 bases, with 10 bases between them. Germline loops: CDR1 SGHTA, CDR2 FQGTGA. The CDR3 contains 13 residues. CDR3 residues: CASSPLPSDTQYF. The CDR3 coding sequence is TGTGCCAGCAGCCCCCTACCGTCAGATACGCAGTATTTT.

This clonotype was found a few times. The gene calls are TRBV5-1 and TRBJ1-5; 10 bases line up with TRBD1. The V gene end was trimmed by 0 bases and the J gene end by 0 bases; junction bases not matched to a gene: 3. The V gene's germline CDR1 is SGHRS and CDR2 YFSETQ. The length of the CDR3 is 17 residues. Here the CDR3 reads CASSLGTGGYSNQPQHF. CDR3 in DNA: TGCGCCAGCAGCTTGGGGACAGGGGGATATAGCAATCAGCCCCAGCATTTT.

This clonotype came up many times. This sequence joins TRBV2 and TRBJ2-5, with a possible D match to TRBD2 (7 bases). There are 14 residues in the CDR3. Per germline, CDR1 SNHLY and CDR2 FYNNEI. V lost 2 bases and J lost 5, with 12 bases in between. DNA of the CDR3: TGTGCCAGCAGTGAACGGGGGGCTGGTGAGACCCAGTACTTC. Its translation is CASSERGAGETQYF.

This clonotype was seen many times. V and J are TRBV3-1 and TRBJ1-5; D is unclear. CDR3 length: 14 amino acids. Germline V gene lookup returns CDR1 LGHDT and CDR2 YNNKEL (reference sequence). Trimming removed 4 bases from V and 0 bases from J, with 7 bases in between. This CDR3 is CASSPLYSNQPQHF. The CDR3 DNA reads as TGTGCCAGCAGCCCTCTCTATAGCAATCAGCCCCAGCATTTT.

The rearrangement links TRBV6-1 to TRBJ2-1; no clear D gene. The CDR3 is made up of 12 amino acids. V was pared by 3 bases and J by 8 bases, with 8 bases between. Germline V gene lookup returns CDR1 MNHNS and CDR2 SASEGT. The CDR3 sequence: CASSDPPHEQFF. The CDR3 nucleotides are TGTGCCAGCAGTGATCCTCCTCATGAGCAGTTCTTC.

This clonotype was recorded many times. J is TRBJ2-5 and V is TRBV30; unclear D gene. The ends were cut back, 4 bases at V and 5 bases at J, with 11 bases in the middle. Germline V gene data show CDR1 as GTSNPN and CDR2 as SVGIG (reference sequence). The CDR3 has 12 amino acids. CDR3 DNA sequence: TGTGCCTGGACCGGGCCTGATGAGACCCAGTACTTC. It translates to CAWTGPDETQYF.

The chain uses TRBV6-4 and TRBJ2-2; D might be TRBD1 (7 bases). Germline values: CDR1 MRHNA, CDR2 SNTAGT. This CDR3 comprises 15 residues. Trimming took off 3 bases at V and 4 bases at J, with 12 bases between the two ends. The CDR3 nucleotides read TGTGCCAGCAGTGAGAACAGGGGAGGCACCGGGGAGCTGTTTTTT. Translation: CASSENRGGTGELFF.

The chain carries TRBV19 and TRBJ1-5; no definite D call. V was cut by 1 base and J by 4 bases, with 8 bases left in between. Per germline, CDR1 LNHDA and CDR2 SQIVND (reference sequence). The CDR3 is 14 residues long. The CDR3 protein is CASSIGPGNQPQHF. CDR3 DNA sequence: TGTGCCAGTAGTATAGGACCAGGAAATCAGCCCCAGCATTTT.

This clonotype was seen repeatedly, ten times or more. The chain is built from TRBV30 and TRBJ1-5, with D uncertain. The V end was cut by 2 bases, the J end by 4 bases, with 9 bases between. The CDR3 loop spans 13 amino acids. Germline V gene data show CDR1 as GTSNPN and CDR2 as SVGIG (reference sequence). This chain's CDR3 is CAWSSMGNQPQHF. The CDR3 DNA sequence: TGTGCCTGGAGTTCGATGGGGAATCAGCCCCAGCATTTT.

This clonotype came up a few times. This chain links TRBV15 with TRBJ1-1; TRBD1 agrees at 8 bases. The CDR3 covers 13 residues. Per germline, CDR1 LNHNV and CDR2 YYDKDF (reference sequence). V gave up 8 bases and J gave up 1 base; unmatched junction bases: 3. The CDR3 spells CATDRGRNTEAFF. The CDR3 DNA is TGTGCCACCGACAGGGGCAGGAACACTGAAGCTTTCTTT.

This clonotype occurred a few times. The rearrangement links TRBV6-5 to TRBJ1-5; D call uncertain. V was cut by 0 bases and J by 0 bases, with 6 bases left in between. The CDR3 contains 15 residues. Germline values: CDR1 MNHEY, CDR2 SVGAGI. CDR3 bases: TGTGCCAGCAGTTACTCGCAGAGTAGCAATCAGCCCCAGCATTTT. This codes for CASSYSQSSNQPQHF.

This clonotype was detected many times. The rearrangement joins TRBV12-3 or TRBV12-4 to TRBJ2-7; D is undetermined. Trimming took off 5 bases at V and 7 bases at J, with 12 bases between the two ends. The CDR3 covers 12 residues. CDR3 DNA: TGTGCCAGCAGTCCGACCCCGTTGGAGCAGTACTTC. Its translation is CASSPTPLEQYF.

This clonotype was counted at least ten times. The rearrangement joins TRBV6-1 to TRBJ2-2; 9 bases line up with TRBD1. This CDR3 has 17 amino acids. Germline loops: CDR1 MNHNS, CDR2 SASEGT. With 7 bases clipped from V and 2 bases from J, the junction kept 11 bases outside the gene matches. DNA for the CDR3: TGTGCCAGCACTAGTGCGCCGGGACAGGGTAACACCGGGGAGCTGTTTTTT. It yields the protein CASTSAPGQGNTGELFF.

V gene TRBV14 combines with J gene TRBJ2-7; 9 bases fit TRBD2. The CDR3 loop spans 16 amino acids. CDR1 SGHDN and CDR2 FVKESK come from the germline V gene. V gave up 1 base and J gave up 2 bases; unmatched junction bases: 6. The CDR3: CASSQGRLAEAYEQYF. The DNA of the CDR3 is TGTGCCAGCAGCCAAGGTAGACTAGCGGAGGCCTACGAGCAGTACTTC.

This clonotype was seen a few times. The chain couples TRBV20-1 to TRBJ2-2; TRBD1 matches at 9 bases. Trimming took 4 bases from V and 5 from J; bases not matched to a gene: 8. Germline V lookup: CDR1 DFQATT, CDR2 SNEGSKA (reference sequence). This CDR3 has 15 amino acids. The CDR3 spells CSAKLPTGGTGELFF. The CDR3, as DNA: TGCAGTGCTAAACTACCGACAGGGGGAACCGGGGAGCTGTTTTTT.

This clonotype was found a few times. The V gene is TRBV27, the J gene TRBJ2-3, with D unresolved. The CDR3 is 14 amino acids. Between the trimmed V and J ends, which lost 2 bases and 2 bases, there was a span of 8 bases. Germline V gene lookup returns CDR1 MNHEY and CDR2 SMNVEV (reference sequence). CDR3 nucleotides: TGTGCCAGCAGTTTAACACACCTCACAGATACGCAGTATTTT. The encoded protein is CASSLTHLTDTQYF.